Here is one TCR beta chain with its context. Its antigen remains unidentified. The CDR3 loop spans 12 amino acids. Looked up from germline, CDR1 is MNHEY and CDR2 is SVGAGI. Trimming shortened V by 0 bases and J by 8 bases, and 7 bases separated the two germline ends. Noted treatment: approximately nine-day PBMC culture with coronavirus spike peptide pools or control peptides (ViraFEST assay). Investigators isolated CD4+ T cells by negative selection after less than twelve days of culture. Once obtained from cultured CD4+ T cells, the DNA was sequenced using the Oncomine TCR Beta short-read assay. Cultured CD4+ T cells yielded the extracted genomic DNA. One entry per CDR3 protein results from TCRdb running MiXCR on the PCR reads. The sample has 10,000 to 15,000 distinct CDR3 sequences; 53% are singletons. This entry belongs to a study of vaccination and CD4 T cells after COVID-19. About the research overall: Post-COVID specimens were obtained a median 101 days after diagnosis (range 35 to 161). Study-wide findings and caveats: The study found median SARS-CoV-2-reactive clonotypes rising from roughly 21 to 40, not significantly.

The origin of this receptor is a human donor who had recovered from COVID-19. The sample taken for sequencing was CD4+ T cells from blood, cultured in vitro. This chain connects TRBV6-5 to TRBJ1-1; no firm D call. The DNA of the CDR3 is TGTGCCAGCAGTTACTCGGTCGGGGAAGCTTTCTTT. It encodes CASSYSVGEAFF.